This TCR beta chain was identified during a study of T cells in Graves' hyperthyroidism and ophthalmopathy. About the study: Peripheral blood was secured at the point of initial diagnosis, before any treatment.

Germline V gene data show CDR1 as LGHNA and CDR2 as YNFKEQ. The CDR3 covers 15 residues. V shed 2 bases and J 1 base; nucleotides not matched to a gene: 1. TCR beta CDR3 regions were amplified from RNA. The primer set for the first-round RT-PCR of the TCR CDR3 was HTBI. TCRdb re-called the multiplex PCR reads through MiXCR, storing one row per CDR3 protein. The data show some 770,000 distinct CDR3 sequences, over 15% seen once. The sample holds a few counts of this clonotype. Source material: blood. This chain joins TRBV4-2 and TRBJ1-5; 8 positions match TRBD1. The TCR originated in a man between 18 and 29 years old with Graves' hyperthyroidism. The CDR3 protein is CASSQWTGSNQPQHF. In DNA form, the CDR3 reads TGTGCCAGCAGCCAATGGACAGGGAGCAATCAGCCCCAGCATTTT.